The following is a T cell receptor beta chain sequence with its context. Its antigen remains unknown. TCRdb keeps only in-frame clones here, not all; method: immunoSEQ multiplex PCR. The sample lists 850,000 to 1,200,000 clones, about 75% occurring once. This record belongs to a study of shared clonotypes between healthy human individuals. Study-level findings and limits: Only blood was sampled; tissue repertoires likely differ. Larger richness was generally estimated for naive than memory subsets.

Germline V CDR1 and CDR2: LGHNA, YNFKEQ. The germline V and J ends were trimmed by 0 bases and 8 bases, with 14 bases remaining between them. The CDR3 totals 15 residues. Input material: memory CD4+ T cells sorted from blood. The subset denotes: CD45RA-negative fraction. V usage is TRBV4-2 and J usage is TRBJ2-1, with D perhaps being TRBD1 or TRBD2 (5 bases each). This clonotype originated in a man between 18 and 29 years old in good health. DNA of the CDR3: TGTGCCAGCAGCCAAGACGGGGCGAGGGGCGATGAGCAGTTCTTC. As protein: CASSQDGARGDEQFF.